These 3 T cell receptor beta chains came from one sample sequenced in a study of vaccination and CD4 T cells after COVID-19. The Oncomine TCR Beta short-read assay generated sequence data from the DNA of cultured CD4+ T cells. Via MiXCR, TCRdb re-called the PCR reads, giving one row per CDR3 protein. The profile covers under 25,000 distinct CDR3 sequences, with roughly a quarter appearing a single time and approximately 10% taken by the ten largest. Treatment defined: roughly 10-day PBMC culture with coronavirus spike peptide pools or control peptides (ViraFEST assay). These receptors' antigens are unknown. Input material: cultured CD4+ T cells from blood. Receptor source: a human donor with COVID-19.

This clonotype has only a few counts. The chain joins TRBV5-6 to TRBJ2-2, with TRBD2 identical over 7 bases. Germline assignment: CDR1 SGHDT and CDR2 YYEEEE. CDR3 length: 16 residues. V lost 2 bases to trimming and J lost 3 bases; unmatched junction nucleotides: 7. The CDR3 DNA reads as TGTGCCAGCAGCTTTCGGACTAGTCCGGACACCGGGGAGCTGTTTTTT. This codes for CASSFRTSPDTGELFF.

The CDR3 sequence is CASRRTTISGANVLTF. In nucleotides, the CDR3 is TGTGCCAGCAGAAGGACAACAATCTCTGGGGCCAACGTCCTGACTTTC. The genes are TRBV27 and TRBJ2-6; D might be TRBD1 (5 bases). The germline V and J ends were trimmed by 6 bases and 0 bases, with 12 bases remaining between them. This CDR3 spans 16 amino acids. Germline lookup yields CDR1 MNHEY and CDR2 SMNVEV (reference sequence). Based on the CDR3 plus reference TRBV27 and TRBJ2-6, the full variable domain is EAQVTQNPRYLITVTGKKLTVTCSQNMNHEYMSWYRQDPGLGLRQIYYSMNVEVTDKGDVPEGYKVSRKEKRNFPLILESPSPNQTSLYFCASRRTTISGANVLTFGAGSRLTVL.

The chain links TRBV19 to TRBJ1-1, with D perhaps TRBD1 (5 bases). This CDR3 has 15 amino acids. Looked up from germline, CDR1 is LNHDA and CDR2 is SQIVND (reference sequence). V gave up 3 bases and J gave up 1 base, with 12 bases separating them. CDR3 in DNA: TGTGCCAGTAGTATTCCCGGGACCGGGAACACTGAAGCTTTCTTT. Protein: CASSIPGTGNTEAFF. Drawing the rest from reference TRBV19 and TRBJ1-1, the complete variable domain is DGGITQSPKYLFRKEGQNVTLSCEQNLNHDAMYWYRQDPGQGLRLIYYSQIVNDFQKGDIAEGYSVSREKKESFPLTVTSAQKNPTAFYLCASSIPGTGNTEAFFGQGTRLTVV.